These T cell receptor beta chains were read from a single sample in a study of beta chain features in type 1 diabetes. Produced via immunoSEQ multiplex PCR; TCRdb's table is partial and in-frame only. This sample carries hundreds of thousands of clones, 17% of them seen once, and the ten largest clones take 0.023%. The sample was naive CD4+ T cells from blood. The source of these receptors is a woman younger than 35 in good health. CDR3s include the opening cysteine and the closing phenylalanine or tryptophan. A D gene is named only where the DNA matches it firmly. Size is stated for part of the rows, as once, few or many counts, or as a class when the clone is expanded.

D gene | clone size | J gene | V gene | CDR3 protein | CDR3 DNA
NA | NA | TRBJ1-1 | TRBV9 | CASSPTTDFPNTEAFF | TGTGCCAGCAGCCCCACGACGGATTTCCCGAACACTGAAGCTTTCTTT
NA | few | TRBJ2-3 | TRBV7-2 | CASRATGRSDTQYF | TGTGCCAGCAGAGCTACCGGGCGGTCAGATACGCAGTATTTT
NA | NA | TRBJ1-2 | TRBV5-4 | CASSLRFSDGYTF | TGTGCCAGCAGCTTGCGTTTTTCGGATGGCTACACCTTC
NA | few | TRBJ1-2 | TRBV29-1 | CSVGVPGIINGYTF | TGCAGCGTTGGGGTCCCAGGGATAATCAATGGCTACACCTTC
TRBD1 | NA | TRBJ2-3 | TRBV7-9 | CASSRWTGSTDTQYF | TGTGCCAGCAGCCGATGGACAGGGTCGACAGATACGCAGTATTTT
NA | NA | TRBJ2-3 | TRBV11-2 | CASSLEPFLKDTQYF | TGTGCCAGCAGCTTAGAACCGTTTCTTAAAGATACGCAGTATTTT
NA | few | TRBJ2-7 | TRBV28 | CASSFGQGDEQYF | TGTGCCAGCAGTTTTGGGCAGGGCGACGAGCAGTACTTC
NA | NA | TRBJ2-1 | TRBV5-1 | CASSAYGHYNEQFF | TGCGCCAGCAGCGCGTACGGGCACTACAATGAGCAGTTCTTC
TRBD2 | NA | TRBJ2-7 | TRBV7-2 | CASSGRAGSSYEQYF | TGTGCCAGCAGCGGTCGAGCGGGGAGCTCCTACGAGCAGTACTTC
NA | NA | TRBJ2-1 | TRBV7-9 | CASSAVTSYNEQFF | TGTGCCAGCTCCGCGGTCACCTCCTACAATGAGCAGTTCTTC
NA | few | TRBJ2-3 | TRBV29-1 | CSVGRSMGDTQYF | TGCAGCGTTGGCAGATCGATGGGGGATACGCAGTATTTT
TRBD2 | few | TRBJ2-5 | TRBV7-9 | CASSEGRGSGLQETQYF | TGTGCCAGCAGCGAAGGTCGGGGTAGCGGGCTACAAGAGACCCAGTACTTC
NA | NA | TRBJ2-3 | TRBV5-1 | CASSHGTPRDTQYF | TGCGCCAGCAGCCACGGGACTCCCCGGGATACGCAGTATTTT
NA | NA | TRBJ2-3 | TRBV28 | CASSLRLLGTDTQYF | TGTGCCAGCAGCTTAAGGCTCTTAGGCACAGATACGCAGTATTTT
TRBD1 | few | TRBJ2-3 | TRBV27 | CASSPTGVTDTQYF | TGTGCCAGCAGTCCTACAGGGGTCACAGATACGCAGTATTTT
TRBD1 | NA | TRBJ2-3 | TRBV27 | CASSKRDRGGADTQYF | TGTGCCAGCAGTAAAAGGGACAGGGGAGGGGCAGATACGCAGTATTTT
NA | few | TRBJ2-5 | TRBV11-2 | CASSQDRGETQYF | TGTGCCAGCAGCCAGGACCGGGGGGAGACCCAGTACTTC
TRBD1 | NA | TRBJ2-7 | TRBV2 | CASSVEGQRFHEQYF | TGTGCCAGCAGTGTTGAGGGACAGAGATTCCACGAGCAGTACTTC
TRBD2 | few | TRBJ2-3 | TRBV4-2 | CASSYTHASGQSTDTQYF | TGTGCCAGCAGCTATACCCACGCTAGCGGGCAAAGCACAGATACGCAGTATTTT
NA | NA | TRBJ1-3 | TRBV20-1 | CSASFGDTIYF | TGCAGTGCTAGTTTCGGGGACACCATATATTTT
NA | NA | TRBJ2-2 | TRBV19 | CASQYSGYTGELFF | TGTGCCAGTCAATATAGCGGATACACCGGGGAGCTGTTTTTT
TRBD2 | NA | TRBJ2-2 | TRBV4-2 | CASSQEGTSRANTGELFF | TGTGCCAGCAGCCAAGAAGGGACTAGCAGAGCGAACACCGGGGAGCTGTTTTTT
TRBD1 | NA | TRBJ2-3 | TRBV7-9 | CASSKGGPAADTQYF | TGTGCCAGCAGCAAAGGGGGCCCCGCGGCGGATACGCAGTATTTT
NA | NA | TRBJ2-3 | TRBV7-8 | CASSLVAPSTDTQYF | TGTGCCAGCAGCTTAGTTGCCCCGAGCACAGATACGCAGTATTTT
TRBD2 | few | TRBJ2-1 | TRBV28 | CASSPPSGTVVPNEQFF | TGTGCCAGCAGTCCTCCGAGCGGGACTGTAGTCCCAAATGAGCAGTTCTTC
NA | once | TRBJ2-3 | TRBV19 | CASSIVLLGGTDTQYF | TGTGCCAGTAGTATAGTACTGTTGGGGGGCACAGATACGCAGTATTTT
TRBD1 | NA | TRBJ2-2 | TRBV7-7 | CASSSAGTATGELFF | TGTGCTAGCAGCTCGGCCGGGACAGCGACCGGGGAGCTGTTTTTT
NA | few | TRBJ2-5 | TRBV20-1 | CSANGETQYF | TGCAGTGCTAATGGGGAGACCCAGTACTTC
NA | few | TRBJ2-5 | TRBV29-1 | CSVGRVGIGEQYF | TGCAGCGTTGGTAGAGTTGGTATTGGAGAGCAGTACTTC
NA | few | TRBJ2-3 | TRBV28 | CASSPKQGIGTDTQYF | TGTGCCAGCAGTCCCAAACAGGGAATCGGCACAGATACGCAGTATTTT
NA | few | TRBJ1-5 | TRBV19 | CASSIGRGQPQHF | TGTGCCAGTAGTATAGGTCGAGGTCAGCCCCAGCATTTT
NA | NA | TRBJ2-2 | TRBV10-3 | CATTGTGELFF | TGTGCCACCACAGGGACCGGGGAGCTGTTTTTT
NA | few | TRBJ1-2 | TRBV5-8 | CASSLGLRRNNYGYTF | TGTGCCAGCAGCTTGGGACTCAGGAGGAATAACTATGGCTACACCTTC
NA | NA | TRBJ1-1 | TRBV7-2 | CASSLARQIRNTEAFF | TGTGCCAGCAGCTTAGCCCGGCAGATAAGGAACACTGAAGCTTTCTTT
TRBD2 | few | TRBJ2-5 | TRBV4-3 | CASSQVFQGGILQETQYF | TGCGCCAGCAGCCAAGTGTTCCAGGGAGGGATCCTCCAAGAGACCCAGTACTTC
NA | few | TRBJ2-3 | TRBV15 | CATSTNPLYTQYF | TGTGCCACCAGCACAAACCCGCTGTATACGCAGTATTTT